The rows below give T cell receptor beta chains drawn from one sample of a study of blood T cells in healthy people across ages. TCRdb reprocessed the 5' RACE reads with MiXCR, giving one entry per CDR3 protein. In the table there are some 800,000 distinct CDR3 sequences, under 45% of which are singletons. Sequenced sample: blood. The receptor source for this set is a man aged 55 to 69 in good health. Each CDR3 is given with its conserved first and last residue. D genes are given only for firm matches. Size tells how often a clone was seen (once, few, many) or the class of an expanded clone, and some rows leave it out.

J,size,V,D,DNA,CDR3
TRBJ2-7,few,TRBV5-1,TRBD2,TGCGCCAGCAGCCCCGGTGCTAGCGGGATAAATGAGCAGTACTTC,CASSPGASGINEQYF
TRBJ1-2,NA,TRBV2,NA,TGTGCCAGCAGTGAAACTGGTCATGGCTACACCTTC,CASSETGHGYTF
TRBJ2-6,few,TRBV15,NA,TGTGCCACCAGCAGAGATTCTGGGGCCAACGTCCTGACTTTC,CATSRDSGANVLTF
TRBJ2-7,NA,TRBV3-1,TRBD1,TGTGCCAGCAGCCTCTTCCGGGACAGGGGCCTCTACGAGCAGTACTTC,CASSLFRDRGLYEQYF
TRBJ1-1,NA,TRBV10-3,NA,TGTGCCATCAGTGATAGGGGGGGCTCGGTCACTGAAGCTTTCTTT,CAISDRGGSVTEAFF
TRBJ2-5,NA,TRBV4-1,TRBD2,TGCGCCAGCAGCCAAGAAACCGGACTAGCGGGCAAAGAGACCCAGTACTTC,CASSQETGLAGKETQYF
TRBJ1-6,NA,TRBV7-2,NA,TGTGCCAGCAGCCCCTTTGATTCACCCCTCCACTTT,CASSPFDSPLHF
TRBJ1-4,NA,TRBV28,NA,TGTGCCAGCCGGGGGGAGGCCGAAAAACTGTTTTTT,CASRGEAEKLFF
TRBJ1-2,NA,TRBV4-3,NA,TGCGCCAGCAGCCAAGATTGGGCTGTCTATGGCTACACCTTC,CASSQDWAVYGYTF
TRBJ2-7,NA,TRBV5-1,NA,TGCGCCAGCGACAACAGGAGCTCCTACGAGCAGTACTTC,CASDNRSSYEQYF
TRBJ1-5,few,TRBV4-1,NA,TGCGCCAGCAGCCATGTGGACAGCCACAATCAGCCCCAGCATTTT,CASSHVDSHNQPQHF
TRBJ1-2,few,TRBV7-9,NA,TGTGCCAGCAGCCCGGGTGGCCGGTCCTATGGCTACACCTTC,CASSPGGRSYGYTF
TRBJ2-4,NA,TRBV6-6,NA,TGCGCCAGCAGTCCTCAGGGGAGGGTCAAAAACATTCAGTACTTC,CASSPQGRVKNIQYF
TRBJ2-1,NA,TRBV2,NA,TGTGCCAGCAGCCGCTATGTGAGGACTAGGGACAGTGAGCAGTTCTTC,CASSRYVRTRDSEQFF
TRBJ1-2,NA,TRBV2,TRBD1,TGTGCCAGCAGTCTTACGGGACAGGCCTCCGGCTACACCTTC,CASSLTGQASGYTF
TRBJ2-1,NA,TRBV29-1,NA,TGCAGCGTTGAGATGGGCAGGGTAACAGTAAATGAGCAGTTCTTC,CSVEMGRVTVNEQFF
TRBJ2-5,few,TRBV18,NA,TGTGCCAGCTCACCCTCGTCGGGGTCGCCCGGGGAGACCCAGTACTTC,CASSPSSGSPGETQYF
TRBJ2-7,few,TRBV7-2,NA,TGTGCCAGCAGCACCGCAGGGGGGATCTCCTACGAGCAGTACTTC,CASSTAGGISYEQYF
TRBJ1-5,few,TRBV6-2/TRBV6-3,NA,TGTGCCAGCAGTCTAGCCCGCCGGTCCAGGACAGATGGCAATCAGCCCCAGCATTTT,CASSLARRSRTDGNQPQHF
TRBJ2-7,NA,TRBV7-2,NA,TGTGCCAGCAGCTTTCCGGAAACCTACGAGCAGTACTTC,CASSFPETYEQYF